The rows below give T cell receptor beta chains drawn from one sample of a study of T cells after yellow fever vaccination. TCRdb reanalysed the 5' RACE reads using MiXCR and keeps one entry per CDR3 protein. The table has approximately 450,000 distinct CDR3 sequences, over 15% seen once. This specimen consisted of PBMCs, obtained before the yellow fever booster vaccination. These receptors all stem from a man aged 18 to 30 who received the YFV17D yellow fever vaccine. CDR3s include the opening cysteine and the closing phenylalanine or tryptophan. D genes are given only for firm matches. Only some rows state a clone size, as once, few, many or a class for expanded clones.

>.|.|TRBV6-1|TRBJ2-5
CASILQGGGFQETQYF
TGTGCCAGCATCCTACAGGGTGGGGGCTTCCAAGAGACCCAGTACTTC
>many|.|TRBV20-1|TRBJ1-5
CSSGDPSNQPQHF
TGCAGTTCGGGGGACCCTAGCAATCAGCCCCAGCATTTT
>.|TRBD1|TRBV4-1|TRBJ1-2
CASSQSGQDDYGYTF
TGCGCCAGCAGCCAGTCGGGACAGGATGACTATGGCTACACCTTC
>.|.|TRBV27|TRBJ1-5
CASMPGQGNQPQHF
TGTGCCAGCATGCCCGGACAAGGCAATCAGCCCCAGCATTTT
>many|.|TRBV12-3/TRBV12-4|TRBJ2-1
CASKATASSYNEQFF
TGTGCCAGCAAAGCGACAGCTAGCTCCTACAATGAGCAGTTCTTC
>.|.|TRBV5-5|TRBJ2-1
CASSLIVGDEQFF
TGTGCCAGCAGCTTGATTGTGGGGGATGAGCAGTTCTTC
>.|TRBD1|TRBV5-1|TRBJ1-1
CASRTGQDTEAFF
TGCGCCAGCCGGACAGGGCAGGACACTGAAGCTTTCTTT
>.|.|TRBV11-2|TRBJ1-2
CASSLAVHRNYGYTF
TGTGCCAGCAGCTTAGCTGTGCACAGAAACTATGGCTACACCTTC
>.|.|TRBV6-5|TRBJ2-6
CASSSAGGANVLTF
TGTGCCAGCAGTTCAGCTGGGGGGGCCAACGTCCTGACTTTC
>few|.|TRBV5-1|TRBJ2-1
CASSSDPSSYNEQFF
TGCGCCAGCAGCTCCGACCCTAGCTCCTACAATGAGCAGTTCTTC
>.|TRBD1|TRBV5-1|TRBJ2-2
CASSPAGQGNTGELFF
TGCGCCAGCAGCCCCGCGGGACAGGGGAACACCGGGGAGCTGTTTTTT
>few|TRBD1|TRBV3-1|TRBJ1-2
CASSRLTGDGYTF
TGTGCCAGCAGCCGCCTGACAGGGGATGGCTACACCTTC
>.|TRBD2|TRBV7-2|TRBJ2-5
CASSLDLGGGSQTQYF
TGTGCCAGCAGCTTAGATCTCGGCGGGGGGAGTCAGACCCAGTACTTC